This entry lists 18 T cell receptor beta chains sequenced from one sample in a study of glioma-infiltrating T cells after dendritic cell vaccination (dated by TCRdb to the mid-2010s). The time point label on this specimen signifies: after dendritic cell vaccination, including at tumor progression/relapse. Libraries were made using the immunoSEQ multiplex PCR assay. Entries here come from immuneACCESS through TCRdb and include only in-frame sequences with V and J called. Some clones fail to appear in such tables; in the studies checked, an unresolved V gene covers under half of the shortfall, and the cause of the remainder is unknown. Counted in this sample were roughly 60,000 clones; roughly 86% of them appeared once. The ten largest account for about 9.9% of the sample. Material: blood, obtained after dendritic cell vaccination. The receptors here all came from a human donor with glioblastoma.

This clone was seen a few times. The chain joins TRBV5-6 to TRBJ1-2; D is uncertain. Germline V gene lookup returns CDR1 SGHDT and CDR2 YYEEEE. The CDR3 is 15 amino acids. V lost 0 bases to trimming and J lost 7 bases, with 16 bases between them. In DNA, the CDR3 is TGTGCCAGCAGCTTGGGGGGAGGCGTAAGTGTTGGCTACACCTTC. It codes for CASSLGGGVSVGYTF. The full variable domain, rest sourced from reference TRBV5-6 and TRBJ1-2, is DAGVTQSPTHLIKTRGQQVTLRCSPKSGHDTVSWYQQALGQGPQFIFQYYEEEERQRGNFPDRFSGHQFPNYSSELNVNALLLGDSALYLCASSLGGGVSVGYTFGSGTRLTVV.

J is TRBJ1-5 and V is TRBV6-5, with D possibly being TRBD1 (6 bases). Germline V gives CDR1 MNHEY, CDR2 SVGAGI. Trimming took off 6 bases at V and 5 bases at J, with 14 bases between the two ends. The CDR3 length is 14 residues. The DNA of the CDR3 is TGTGCCAGCAGGCTACAGGGATGGGATCAGCCCCAGCATTTT. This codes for CASRLQGWDQPQHF.

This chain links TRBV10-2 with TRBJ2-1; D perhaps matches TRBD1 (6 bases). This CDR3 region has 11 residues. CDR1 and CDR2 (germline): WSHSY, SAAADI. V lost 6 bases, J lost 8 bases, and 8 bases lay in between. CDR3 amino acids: CASRGAHEQFF. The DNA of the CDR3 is TGCGCCAGCAGGGGGGCCCATGAGCAGTTCTTC.

CDR3 sequence reads: CASSPTAGQGYTEAFF. The DNA for the CDR3 is TGTGCCAGCTCACCCACGGCGGGACAGGGGTACACTGAAGCTTTCTTT. This chain joins TRBV18 and TRBJ1-1; 10 nucleotides line up with TRBD1. The CDR3 is 16 residues long. Germline loops: CDR1 KGHSH, CDR2 LQKENI. The trim removed 3 bases at V and 3 bases at J, leaving 7 bases unmatched.

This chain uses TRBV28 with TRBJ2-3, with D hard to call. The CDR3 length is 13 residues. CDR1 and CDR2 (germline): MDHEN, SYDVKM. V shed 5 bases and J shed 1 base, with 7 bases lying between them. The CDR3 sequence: CASSRSGTDTQYF. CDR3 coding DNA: TGTGCCAGCAGTCGGTCGGGCACAGATACGCAGTATTTT.

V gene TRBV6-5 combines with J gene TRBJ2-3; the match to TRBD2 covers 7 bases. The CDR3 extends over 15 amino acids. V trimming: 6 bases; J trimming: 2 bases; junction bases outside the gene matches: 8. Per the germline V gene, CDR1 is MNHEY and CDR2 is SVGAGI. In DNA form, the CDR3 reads TGTGCCAGCAGACCGAGCGGGACCTCCACAGATACGCAGTATTTT. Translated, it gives CASRPSGTSTDTQYF.

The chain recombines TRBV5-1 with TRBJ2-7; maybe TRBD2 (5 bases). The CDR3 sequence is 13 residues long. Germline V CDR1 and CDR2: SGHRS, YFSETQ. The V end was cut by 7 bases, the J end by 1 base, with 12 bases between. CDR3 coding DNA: TGCGCCAGCGGTGTTGAGGGTTCCTACGAGCAGTACTTC. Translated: CASGVEGSYEQYF.

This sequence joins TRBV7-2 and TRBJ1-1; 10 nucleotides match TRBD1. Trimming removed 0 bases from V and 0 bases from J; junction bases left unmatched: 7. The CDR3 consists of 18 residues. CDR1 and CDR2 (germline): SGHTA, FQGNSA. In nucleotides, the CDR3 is TGTGCCAGCAGCTTAGCCTCTCGACAGGGGGCCTTGAACACTGAAGCTTTCTTT. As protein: CASSLASRQGALNTEAFF.

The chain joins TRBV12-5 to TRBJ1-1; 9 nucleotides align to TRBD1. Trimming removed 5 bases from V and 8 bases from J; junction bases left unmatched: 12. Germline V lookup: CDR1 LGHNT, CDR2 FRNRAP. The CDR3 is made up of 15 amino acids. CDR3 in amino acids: CASGPTPRTGEEAFF. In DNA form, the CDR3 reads TGTGCTAGTGGTCCTACCCCCCGGACAGGGGAAGAAGCTTTCTTT. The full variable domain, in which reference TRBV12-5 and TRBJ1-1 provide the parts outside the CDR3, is DARVTQTPRHKVTEMGQEVTMRCQPILGHNTVFWYRQTMMQGLELLAYFRNRAPLDDSGMPKDRFSAEMPDATLATLKIQPSEPRDSAVYFCASGPTPRTGEEAFFGQGTRLTVV.

DNA for the CDR3: TGTGCCAGCAGCTTGGAAGGGGCTAGCGGGGGGCAAGAGACCCAGTACTTC. Its translation is CASSLEGASGGQETQYF. The rearrangement joins TRBV5-6 to TRBJ2-5, with TRBD2 identical over 11 bases. V lost 0 bases, J lost 2 bases, and 6 bases stayed unmatched. Per the germline V gene, CDR1 is SGHDT and CDR2 is YYEEEE. This CDR3 region has 17 residues.

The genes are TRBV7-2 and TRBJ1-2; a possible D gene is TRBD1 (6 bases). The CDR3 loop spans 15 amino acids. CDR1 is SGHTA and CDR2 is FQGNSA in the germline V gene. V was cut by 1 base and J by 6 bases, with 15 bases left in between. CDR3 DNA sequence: TGTGCCAGCAGCTTAGGCGGGGGGGGCGCTAATGGCTACACCTTC. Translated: CASSLGGGGANGYTF.

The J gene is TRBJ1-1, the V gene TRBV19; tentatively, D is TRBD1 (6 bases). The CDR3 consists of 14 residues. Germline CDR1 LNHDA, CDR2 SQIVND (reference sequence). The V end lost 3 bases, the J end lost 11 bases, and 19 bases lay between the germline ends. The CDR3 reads CASSINRADKGAFF. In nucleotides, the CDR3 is TGTGCCAGTAGTATTAACAGGGCGGACAAGGGCGCTTTCTTT.

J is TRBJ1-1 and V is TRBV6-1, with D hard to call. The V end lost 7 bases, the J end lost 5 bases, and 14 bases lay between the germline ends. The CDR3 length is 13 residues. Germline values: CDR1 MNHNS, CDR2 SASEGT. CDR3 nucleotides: TGTGCCAGCACCCCTAGCCTCAGGACTGAAGCTTTCTTT. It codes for CASTPSLRTEAFF.

The DNA of the CDR3 is TGTGCCATCAGTAGCGGGGCCTATGGCTACACCTTC. Translated: CAISSGAYGYTF. The chain joins TRBV10-3 to TRBJ1-2; perhaps TRBD1 as D (5 bases). Germline CDR1 ENHRY, CDR2 SYGVKD. Trimming took off 5 bases at V and 4 bases at J, with 8 bases between the two ends. The CDR3 spans 12 residues.

CDR3 region: CASSLGGAESSYTF. As DNA, the CDR3 is TGTGCCAGCAGCTTAGGGGGCGCGGAATCCAGCTACACCTTC. V gene TRBV7-2 combines with J gene TRBJ1-2, with D tentatively TRBD1 (5 bases). The V end was cut by 1 base, the J end by 9 bases, with 15 bases between. Germline CDR1 and CDR2: SGHTA and FQGNSA. The CDR3 contains 14 residues. Variable domain in full (rest from reference TRBV7-2 and TRBJ1-2): GAGVSQSPSNKVTEKGKDVELRCDPISGHTALYWYRQSLGQGLEFLIYFQGNSAPDKSGLPSDRFSAERTGGSVSTLTIQRTQQEDSAVYLCASSLGGAESSYTFGSGTRLTVV.

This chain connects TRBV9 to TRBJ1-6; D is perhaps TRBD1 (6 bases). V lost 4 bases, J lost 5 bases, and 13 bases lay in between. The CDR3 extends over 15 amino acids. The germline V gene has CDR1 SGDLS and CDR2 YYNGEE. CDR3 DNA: TGTGCCAGCAGCCCCCAGGGGACGGATAATTCACCCCTCCACTTT. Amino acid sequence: CASSPQGTDNSPLHF.

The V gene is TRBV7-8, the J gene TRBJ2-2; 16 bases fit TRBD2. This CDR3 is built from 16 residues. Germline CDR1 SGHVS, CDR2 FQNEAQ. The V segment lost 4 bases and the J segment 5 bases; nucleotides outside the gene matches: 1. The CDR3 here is CASSSGLAGGTGELFF. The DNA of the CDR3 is TGTGCCAGCAGCTCGGGACTAGCGGGAGGGACCGGGGAGCTGTTTTTT.

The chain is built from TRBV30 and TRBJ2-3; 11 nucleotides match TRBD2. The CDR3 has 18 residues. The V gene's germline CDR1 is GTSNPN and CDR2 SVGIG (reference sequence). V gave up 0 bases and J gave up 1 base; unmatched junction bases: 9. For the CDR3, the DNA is TGTGCCTGGAGTGTAGGGACTAGCGGCTCCGTGGGCACAGATACGCAGTATTTT. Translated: CAWSVGTSGSVGTDTQYF.